This T cell receptor (beta chain) was profiled in a study of blood T cell repertoires in COVID-19. Measured with immunoSEQ multiplex PCR; TCRdb has only the in-frame clones, and not every one. The table has about 190,000 clones, about nine tenths seen once; the top ten hold around 7%. CDR1 and CDR2 (germline): ENHRY, SYGVKD. The CDR3 spans 16 residues. V lost 4 bases, J lost 7 bases, and 22 bases lay in between. The chain links TRBV10-3 to TRBJ1-2, with a tentative D call TRBD1 (6 bases). The origin of this receptor is a man aged 35 to 55 with acute or convalescent COVID-19. Sequenced input: peripheral blood. CDR3 sequence (DNA): TGTGCCATCAGTGGGGAGACAGGTCCGCCCTTTACTGGCTACACCTTC. Protein: CAISGETGPPFTGYTF.